This record concerns one T cell receptor (beta chain) sequence. The antigen is unknown. This sample was taken from a study of siplizumab effects on memory and regulatory T cells. Findings of the study overall: In unstimulated cells, naive T cells appeared more diverse than memory T cells and seemed major alloresponse contributors. Tregs proliferating in siplizumab cultures lacked confirmation of their suppressive function.

The CDR3 spans 17 residues. Per individual sample, 9.9 x 10^4 or so TCR templates were assayed. Produced via immunoSEQ multiplex PCR; TCRdb's table is partial and in-frame only. This sample has about 72,000 clones, with roughly 89% found just once. Specimen: CD8+ T cells sorted from blood. The chain joins TRBV21-1 to TRBJ2-6. TRBV21-1 is labeled a pseudogene. This TCR was recovered from a human donor in good health. The CDR3 DNA is TGTGCCAGCAGCTCTCGGGCCTCGATCTCTGGGGCCAACGTCCTGACTTTC. This encodes CASSSRASISGANVLTF.